Each of the 9 T cell receptor beta chains below was sequenced from the same sample in a study of TIL therapy for anti-PD-1-resistant metastatic lung cancer. Time point in this sample: pre-treatment sample, taken before nivolumab and TIL therapy. This was the immunoSEQ v3 assay. Using immunoSEQ multiplex PCR, the repertoire was profiled, and TCRdb retains in-frame clones only, with some absent. The data show 36,000 or so clones, 73% seen once. Material: blood, obtained at baseline. All receptors derive from a person aged 25 to 85 with non-small cell lung cancer.

The V gene is TRBV5-4, the J gene TRBJ2-7, with a possible D match to TRBD2 (5 bases). Germline V gene lookup returns CDR1 SGHNT and CDR2 YYREEE (reference sequence). This CDR3 has 13 residues. Trimming removed 0 bases at V and 6 bases at J, with 10 bases between. CDR3 in DNA: TGTGCCAGCAGCTTGGAGGCTGCGGGCGAGCAGTACTTC. Its protein is CASSLEAAGEQYF. Complete variable domain (other parts from reference TRBV5-4 and TRBJ2-7): ETGVTQSPTHLIKTRGQQVTLRCSSQSGHNTVSWYQQALGQGPQFIFQYYREEENGRGNFPPRFSGLQFPNYSSELNVNALELDDSALYLCASSLEAAGEQYFGPGTRLTVT.

As DNA, the CDR3 is TGCGCCAGCAGCCAAGATCTGAACAGGCCCGTATATGGCTACACCTTC. It yields the protein CASSQDLNRPVYGYTF. The V call is TRBV4-1, the J call TRBJ1-2; the D gene is possibly TRBD1 (5 bases). Germline V lookup: CDR1 MGHRA, CDR2 YSYEKL. The CDR3 loop spans 16 amino acids. The V and J ends lost 0 bases and 5 bases respectively, with 16 bases between them.

The chain is built from TRBV4-3 and TRBJ1-2; 10 bases align to TRBD1. The V gene end was trimmed by 0 bases and the J gene end by 7 bases; junction bases not matched to a gene: 11. This CDR3 is 17 amino acids long. CDR1 and CDR2 (germline): LGHNA, YSLEER. CDR3 bases: TGCGCCAGCAGCCAAGAGGGGACAGGGGCAATTGGGGCTGGCTACACCTTC. It codes for CASSQEGTGAIGAGYTF.

This clone was detected only once. The chain links TRBV28 to TRBJ2-3, with D possibly being TRBD1 (6 bases). The germline gives CDR1 MDHEN, CDR2 SYDVKM. The CDR3 is made up of 15 amino acids. Deletions cut 3 bases from V and 5 bases from J, with 15 bases between. The CDR3 is CASSFPSRGKDTQYF. For the CDR3, the DNA is TGTGCCAGCAGTTTTCCGTCCAGGGGCAAAGATACGCAGTATTTT. Filled out from reference TRBV28 and TRBJ2-3, the complete variable domain reads DVKVTQSSRYLVKRTGEKVFLECVQDMDHENMFWYRQDPGLGLRLIYFSYDVKMKEKGDIPEGYSVSREKKERFSLILESASTNQTSMYLCASSFPSRGKDTQYFGPGTRLTVL.

This rearrangement joins TRBV7-9 to TRBJ2-3, with D perhaps TRBD2 (5 bases). Trimming pared 4 bases from V and 5 bases from J, leaving 16 bases between. The CDR3 runs 15 residues. The germline V gene encodes CDR1 SEHNR and CDR2 FQNEAQ (reference sequence). In DNA form, the CDR3 reads TGTGCCAGCAGCTCAGATGACCGGGGTGGAGATACGCAGTATTTT. Translation gives CASSSDDRGGDTQYF.

V is TRBV5-6 and J is TRBJ1-1; perhaps TRBD1 as D (5 bases). From germline, CDR1 is SGHDT and CDR2 YYEEEE. Trimming shortened V by 7 bases and J by 4 bases, and 17 bases separated the two germline ends. This CDR3 is built from 14 residues. In DNA, the CDR3 is TGTGCCAGCCATTTCCAGGCCGGGGCCACTGAAGCTTTCTTT. It translates to CASHFQAGATEAFF.

The chain combines TRBV29-1 with TRBJ2-7; 8 bases align to TRBD2. The CDR3 is made up of 13 amino acids. Germline V CDR1 and CDR2: SQVTM, ANQGSEA. J lost 4 bases, V lost 5 bases, and 7 bases had no gene match. The CDR3 DNA reads as TGCAGCGTTCAGCGGGAGTACGGTTACGAGCAGTACTTC. Translated: CSVQREYGYEQYF.

Here the CDR3 DNA reads TGTGCCAGCAACACGGAGGTAGGGCCCAACTATGGCTACACCTTC. Protein sequence: CASNTEVGPNYGYTF. The chain has TRBV7-2 and TRBJ1-2; the D is unclear. CDR3 length equals 15 residues. The V end lost 7 bases, the J end lost 2 bases, and 17 bases lay between the germline ends. The germline V gene encodes CDR1 SGHTA and CDR2 FQGNSA.

This chain joins TRBV14 and TRBJ2-2; D unclear. CDR1 is SGHDN, CDR2 FVKESK, per germline. This CDR3 spans 15 amino acids. Trimming took off 2 bases at V and 0 bases at J, with 7 bases between the two ends. This CDR3 reads CASSQIRTNTGELFF. The CDR3 DNA reads as TGTGCCAGCAGCCAAATCCGAACGAACACCGGGGAGCTGTTTTTT.